These 4 T cell receptor beta chains were sequenced from one sample in a study of T-cell reconstitution after alpha-beta-depleted transplantation in children. Broader study findings: Reports say that about two months after transplant, the alpha-beta T cells came out of several hundred graft clones that had expanded.

Their antigens are not known. This sample's TCRbeta library carried unique molecular identifier barcodes. TCRdb used MiXCR to reprocess the PCR reads, holding one entry per CDR3 protein. The sample consists of approximately 32,000 distinct CDR3 sequences, around 7% of them appearing once. The sequenced sample was peripheral blood, obtained 60 days after TCRalphabeta/CD19-depleted stem cell transplant. These TCRs come from a child under three years old who had a stem cell transplant for acute myeloid leukemia, so the T cells may come from the graft donor.

Ten or more counts support this clonotype. The chain combines TRBV9 with TRBJ2-2; D might be TRBD2 (5 bases). The ends were cut back, 0 bases at V and 4 bases at J, with 13 bases in the middle. Germline CDR1 reads SGDLS; CDR2 reads YYNGEE. The CDR3 runs 16 residues. This CDR3 reads CASSVDQRTPTGELFF. The CDR3 nucleotides are TGTGCCAGCAGCGTAGACCAGCGGACTCCCACCGGGGAGCTGTTTTTT. Combining the CDR3 with reference TRBV9 and TRBJ2-2 gives the whole variable domain DSGVTQTPKHLITATGQRVTLRCSPRSGDLSVYWYQQSLDQGLQFLIQYYNGEERAKGNILERFSAQQFPDLHSELNLSSLELGDSALYFCASSVDQRTPTGELFFGEGSRLTVL.

This clonotype was picked up many times. The J gene is TRBJ1-5, the V gene TRBV6-1, with D tentatively TRBD1 (6 bases). The CDR3 has 13 amino acids. CDR1 and CDR2 from the germline V gene are MNHNS and SASEGT. Deletions cut 5 bases from V and 5 bases from J, with 10 bases between. CDR3 protein: CASSKGGDQPQHF. CDR3 nucleotide sequence: TGTGCCAGCAGTAAGGGGGGGGATCAGCCCCAGCATTTT.

The sample holds many counts of this clonotype. The J gene is TRBJ2-7, the V gene TRBV5-1, with 7 bases that match TRBD2. There are 15 residues in the CDR3. With 0 bases clipped from V and 1 base from J, the junction kept 4 bases outside the gene matches. Germline CDR1 reads SGHRS; CDR2 reads YFSETQ. In DNA, the CDR3 is TGCGCCAGCAGCTTGGAACTAGCGCCGTCCTACGAGCAGTACTTC. It codes for CASSLELAPSYEQYF.

On this clonotype itself: A read error may be the cause here, since a much bigger clone is one base away. The CDR3 reads CASANRGRSSYNSPLHF. The DNA of the CDR3 is TGTGCCAGCGCAAACAGGGGACGGAGCTCCTATAATTCACCCCTCCACTTT. The rearrangement uses TRBV12-3 or TRBV12-4 and TRBJ1-6; TRBD1 matches 7 bases. The CDR3 length is 17 residues. V trimming: 8 bases; J trimming: 0 bases; junction bases outside the gene matches: 10.